Following are 20 T cell receptor beta chains from one sample sequenced in a study of CD8 T cells in Susac syndrome. An amount of RNA that ranged from roughly 0.45 to 1 ug was reverse transcribed with random hexamers. TCRdb analysed the immunoSEQ multiplex PCR reads with MiXCR anew, one entry per CDR3 protein. The table lists fewer than 350,000 distinct CDR3 sequences, roughly nine tenths of them singletons. The sample comprised CD4+ T cells from PBMCs. The receptor source for this set is a human donor with multiple sclerosis.

The V gene is TRBV12-3 or TRBV12-4, the J gene TRBJ1-6, with 9 bases aligning to TRBD1. The CDR3 sequence is 14 residues long. The trim removed 2 bases at V and 9 bases at J, leaving 2 bases unmatched. Here the CDR3 DNA reads TGTGCCAGCAGTTTAAGGACAGGGGTTTCACCCCTCCACTTT. Translation: CASSLRTGVSPLHF.

The chain employs TRBV25-1 and TRBJ2-2; 9 bases fit TRBD1. The V gene's germline CDR1 is MGHDK and CDR2 SYGVNS. CDR3 size: 15 residues. V lost 1 base to trimming and J lost 8 bases; unmatched junction nucleotides: 5. The CDR3 protein is CASSEWDRVYGELFF. CDR3 sequence (DNA): TGTGCCAGCAGTGAATGGGACAGGGTTTATGGGGAGCTGTTTTTT.

The chain links TRBV19 to TRBJ1-5; 11 bases fit TRBD1. Germline V gene sequence: CDR1 LNHDA, CDR2 SQIVND (reference sequence). CDR3 length: 16 amino acids. V gave up 5 bases and J gave up 7 bases; unmatched junction bases: 10. CDR3 sequence reads: CASSPGTGGRRQPQHF. The CDR3 nucleotides are TGTGCCAGTAGTCCCGGGACAGGGGGTAGGAGGCAGCCCCAGCATTTT.

The genes are TRBV15 and TRBJ1-1; D ambiguous. The CDR3 runs 14 residues. CDR1 and CDR2 from the germline V gene are LNHNV and YYDKDF (reference sequence). Trimming took 5 bases from V and 5 from J, leaving 15 bases between them. CDR3 region: CATSFGRVGTEAFF. CDR3 sequence (DNA): TGTGCCACCAGCTTTGGACGGGTTGGAACTGAAGCTTTCTTT.

The rearrangement uses TRBV19 and TRBJ2-1, with TRBD2 identical over 7 bases. With V trimmed by 5 bases and J by 5 bases, 6 bases remained unmatched. CDR1 LNHDA and CDR2 SQIVND come from the germline V gene (reference sequence). The CDR3 totals 14 residues. As DNA, the CDR3 is TGTGCCAGTAGTCGGGGGGAGGGCAACAATGAGCAGTTCTTC. Translated, it gives CASSRGEGNNEQFF.

The chain recombines TRBV20-1 with TRBJ2-1; TRBD1 matches 9 bases. The V segment lost 6 bases and the J segment 6 bases; nucleotides outside the gene matches: 24. Germline CDR1 and CDR2: DFQATT and SNEGSKA (reference sequence). This CDR3 is 19 amino acids long. Here the CDR3 reads CSASGVAIVGTGLINEQFF. The CDR3 nucleotides read TGCAGTGCGTCGGGGGTAGCCATTGTGGGGACAGGGCTGATCAATGAGCAGTTCTTC.

V gene TRBV20-1 combines with J gene TRBJ2-1; 11 bases fit TRBD2. V was pared by 6 bases and J by 5 bases, with 9 bases of the junction left unmatched. Germline CDR1 and CDR2: DFQATT and SNEGSKA (reference sequence). CDR3 size: 15 residues. The CDR3 loop reads CSAPSPSGRNNEQFF. The CDR3 region has the DNA TGCAGTGCCCCTTCCCCTAGCGGGAGGAACAATGAGCAGTTCTTC.

The chain has TRBV2 and TRBJ2-3; 16 bases fit TRBD2. Germline V lookup: CDR1 SNHLY, CDR2 FYNNEI. CDR3 length: 17 residues. V trimming: 4 bases; J trimming: 5 bases; junction bases outside the gene matches: 6. CDR3 sequence reads: CASSGGLAGGQGDTQYF. CDR3 sequence (DNA): TGTGCCAGCAGTGGGGGACTAGCGGGGGGGCAGGGAGATACGCAGTATTTT.

The chain joins TRBV7-2 to TRBJ2-6; no reliable D call. V lost 1 base to trimming and J lost 2 bases, with 6 bases between them. Per the germline V gene, CDR1 is SGHTA and CDR2 is FQGNSA. The CDR3 sequence is 15 residues long. CDR3 in DNA: TGTGCCAGCAGCTTAGGGGCTGCTGGGGCCAACGTCCTGACTTTC. Its protein is CASSLGAAGANVLTF.

This chain uses TRBV3-1 with TRBJ1-1; D possibly corresponds to TRBD1 (5 bases). V was shortened by 6 bases and J by 5 bases, with 16 bases between the two germline ends. The CDR3 loop spans 14 amino acids. Germline values: CDR1 LGHDT, CDR2 YNNKEL (reference sequence). CDR3 coding DNA: TGTGCCAGCAGGGGCAGGGATAGGGAGACTGAAGCTTTCTTT. Its translation is CASRGRDRETEAFF.

The V gene is TRBV29-1, the J gene TRBJ2-5; tentatively, D is TRBD1 or TRBD2 (5 bases each). There are 12 residues in the CDR3. CDR1 is SQVTM and CDR2 is ANQGSEA in the germline V gene. Trimming shortened V by 6 bases and J by 5 bases, and 13 bases separated the two germline ends. Here the CDR3 DNA reads TGCAGCGTGTCTACCGAGGGGGAGACCCAGTACTTC. Its protein is CSVSTEGETQYF.

The chain links TRBV7-9 to TRBJ1-1, with D maybe TRBD1 (5 bases). CDR1 is SEHNR and CDR2 is FQNEAQ in the germline V gene (reference sequence). The CDR3 contains 15 residues. Trimming shortened V by 4 bases and J by 1 base, and 13 bases separated the two germline ends. The CDR3 here is CASSSRDGKNTEAFF. The CDR3 DNA reads TGTGCCAGCAGCTCTAGGGACGGCAAGAACACTGAAGCTTTCTTT.

The chain recombines TRBV9 with TRBJ2-5; D unclear. The germline V gene encodes CDR1 SGDLS and CDR2 YYNGEE. Trimming left V 2 bases short and J 2 bases short, with 7 bases between. The CDR3 consists of 13 residues. This chain's CDR3 is CASSVDTQETQYF. As DNA, the CDR3 is TGTGCCAGCAGCGTCGACACACAAGAGACCCAGTACTTC.

The CDR3 sequence: CASSLASETGRKQFF. The CDR3 DNA reads as TGTGCCAGCAGCTTGGCCTCTGAGACAGGGCGCAAGCAGTTCTTC. The chain couples TRBV5-5 to TRBJ2-1; 7 bases map to TRBD1. The CDR3 covers 15 residues. In germline, CDR1 is SGHKS, CDR2 YYEKEE (reference sequence). The J segment lost 11 bases and the V segment lost 0 bases, leaving 11 bases of the junction unmatched. Together with reference TRBV5-5 and TRBJ2-1, the CDR3 gives the full variable domain: DAGVTQSPTHLIKTRGQQVTLRCSPISGHKSVSWYQQVLGQGPQFIFQYYEKEERGRGNFPDRFSARQFPNYSSELNVNALLLGDSALYLCASSLASETGRKQFFGPGTRLTVL.

This chain connects TRBV20-1 to TRBJ2-5, with TRBD2 matching 12 bases. With 0 bases clipped from V and 1 base from J, the junction kept 12 bases outside the gene matches. CDR3 length: 19 amino acids. Germline lookup yields CDR1 DFQATT and CDR2 SNEGSKA (reference sequence). CDR3 nucleotides: TGCAGTGCTAGAGATCGGTTTACTAGCGGGAGGAGCACCCAAGAGACCCAGTACTTC. Translated: CSARDRFTSGRSTQETQYF.

This chain uses TRBV15 with TRBJ1-6; D remains ambiguous. This CDR3 is 15 amino acids long. The V gene lost 0 bases and the J gene lost 11 bases, with 14 bases spanning the gap. The V gene's germline CDR1 is LNHNV and CDR2 YYDKDF (reference sequence). The CDR3, as DNA: TGTGCCACCAGCAGAGATTCAAGGGTCAGCGCACCCCTCCACTTT. Translating it yields CATSRDSRVSAPLHF.

The chain joins TRBV7-9 to TRBJ2-6; tentatively, D is TRBD1 (6 bases). Germline CDR1 reads SEHNR; CDR2 reads FQNEAQ (reference sequence). The CDR3 is made up of 17 amino acids. V was cut by 5 bases and J by 0 bases, with 14 bases left in between. CDR3 sequence reads: CASSLKNRASGANVLTF. CDR3 DNA sequence: TGTGCCAGCAGCCTCAAAAACAGGGCCTCTGGGGCCAACGTCCTGACTTTC.

The chain combines TRBV6-5 with TRBJ2-3; possible D gene TRBD2, 6 bases. V shed 2 bases and J shed 5 bases, with 11 bases lying between them. Germline lookup yields CDR1 MNHEY and CDR2 SVGAGI. The CDR3 loop spans 14 amino acids. In DNA form, the CDR3 reads TGTGCCAGCAGTTACGGCAGGAGGGGAGATACGCAGTATTTT. It specifies CASSYGRRGDTQYF.

The rearrangement joins TRBV10-3 to TRBJ1-2; 7 nucleotides match TRBD1. Looked up from germline, CDR1 is ENHRY and CDR2 is SYGVKD. After removal of 7 bases from V and 2 bases from J, the junction contained 4 bases not matched to a gene. The CDR3 contains 13 residues. The CDR3 loop is CAINRQGNYGYTF. CDR3 DNA: TGTGCCATCAACAGACAGGGAAACTATGGCTACACCTTC.

This clonotype showed up just once. The gene calls are TRBV29-1 and TRBJ2-2, with a possible D match to TRBD1 (5 bases). The V gene's germline CDR1 is SQVTM and CDR2 ANQGSEA. The CDR3 covers 14 residues. V shed 7 bases and J shed 3 bases, with 15 bases lying between them. CDR3 loop: CSGTSDTDTGELFF. Here the CDR3 DNA reads TGCAGCGGAACCTCGGACACGGACACCGGGGAGCTGTTTTTT.